The 21 T cell receptor beta chains below were found in one sample sequenced in a study of blood T cell repertoires in COVID-19. Clones were read by immunoSEQ multiplex PCR, and TCRdb kept only the in-frame ones, dropping some. The data show roughly 150,000 clones, approximately 80% seen once. Sequencing was done on a sample of PBMCs or T cells enriched from blood (not recorded which). These receptors came from a woman in her forties or fifties who had recovered from COVID-19.

There are a few counts of this clone. This chain joins TRBV11-1 and TRBJ1-1; D gene unclear. V dropped 5 bases and J dropped 4 bases, with 14 bases sitting between them. CDR1 and CDR2 (germline): SGHAT, FQDESV (reference sequence). The CDR3 spans 14 residues. In DNA, the CDR3 is TGTGCCAGCAGCCCATACTTAGACTCCACTGAAGCTTTCTTT. Its protein product is CASSPYLDSTEAFF. Full variable domain (rest looked up from reference TRBV11-1 and TRBJ1-1): EAEVAQSPRYKITEKSQAVAFWCDPISGHATLYWYRQILGQGPELLVQFQDESVVDDSQLPKDRFSAERLKGVDSTLKIQPAELGDSAMYLCASSPYLDSTEAFFGQGTRLTVV.

The chain employs TRBV3-1 (or the pseudogene TRBV3-2) and TRBJ2-7; D perhaps matches TRBD2 (6 bases). V lost 1 base to trimming and J lost 4 bases, with 8 bases between them. Per the germline V gene, CDR1 is LGHDT and CDR2 is YNNKEL (reference sequence). The CDR3 totals 13 residues. The CDR3 DNA reads TGTGCCAGCAGCCAAGCCCGGGGGTACGAGCAGTACTTC. It encodes CASSQARGYEQYF.

The V and J genes are TRBV4-1 and TRBJ2-2; 8 bases match TRBD1. The CDR3 runs 14 residues. CDR1 and CDR2 from the germline V gene are MGHRA and YSYEKL. J lost 5 bases, V lost 4 bases, and 3 bases had no gene match. CDR3 DNA: TGCGCCAGCAGCCGGACAGGGAGTACCGGGGAGCTGTTTTTT. Its protein is CASSRTGSTGELFF.

V gene TRBV28 combines with J gene TRBJ1-5, with D maybe TRBD1 (5 bases). V was shortened by 5 bases and J by 0 bases, with 20 bases between the two germline ends. The CDR3 is 18 residues long. The germline V gene encodes CDR1 MDHEN and CDR2 SYDVKM. For the CDR3, the DNA is TGTGCCAGCAGTCTCCGCGGGGCGACCACTTATAGCAATCAGCCCCAGCATTTT. Encoded protein: CASSLRGATTYSNQPQHF. The complete variable domain, with remaining parts taken from reference TRBV28 and TRBJ1-5, reads DVKVTQSSRYLVKRTGEKVFLECVQDMDHENMFWYRQDPGLGLRLIYFSYDVKMKEKGDIPEGYSVSREKKERFSLILESASTNQTSMYLCASSLRGATTYSNQPQHFGDGTRLSIL.

The chain employs TRBV2 and TRBJ1-5; TRBD1 aligns across 9 bases. The CDR3 totals 18 residues. Trimming cost V 6 bases and J 0 bases; bases outside gene matches: 12. Germline CDR1 is SNHLY and CDR2 is FYNNEI. CDR3 coding DNA: TGTGCCAGCAGCGGTTCTACAGGGGGCATACGTAGCAATCAGCCCCAGCATTTT. This sequence encodes CASSGSTGGIRSNQPQHF.

The chain joins TRBV7-2 to TRBJ1-5; D not resolved. Per germline, CDR1 SGHTA and CDR2 FQGNSA. Trimming pared 8 bases from V and 4 bases from J, leaving 30 bases between. The CDR3 runs to 19 residues. The CDR3 nucleotides are TGTGCCAGCGGCCCCCTTGAGCTTGAGGCCTCGCAACATAATCAGCCCCAGCATTTT. Translated, it gives CASGPLELEASQHNQPQHF.

This chain links TRBV7-2 with TRBJ1-2; no reliable D call. The V end lost 3 bases, the J end lost 8 bases, and 10 bases lay between the germline ends. Germline lookup yields CDR1 SGHTA and CDR2 FQGNSA. The CDR3 runs to 12 residues. The CDR3 DNA is TGTGCCAGCAGCTTCTCGGTTCGGGGCTACACCTTC. Its protein product is CASSFSVRGYTF.

This clone appeared once. One end of the junction is discordant with germline, which a read error may explain. The gene calls are TRBV6-5 and TRBJ2-7; 11 bases map to TRBD2. Germline V gene sequence: CDR1 MNHEY, CDR2 SVGAGI. This CDR3 spans 15 amino acids. This CDR3 reads CWTSGPLATPYEQYF. The CDR3 DNA follows: TGCTGGACTAGCGGGCCCCTAGCAACCCCCTACGAGCAGTACTTC.

V and J are TRBV19 and TRBJ1-2, with TRBD1 matching over 8 bases. Looked up from germline, CDR1 is LNHDA and CDR2 is SQIVND (reference sequence). The J segment lost 3 bases and the V segment lost 5 bases, leaving 5 bases of the junction unmatched. CDR3 length: 14 residues. The CDR3, as DNA: TGTGCCAGTAGTCCAGGGGGCAGTTACTATGGCTACACCTTC. This gives the protein CASSPGGSYYGYTF.

The J gene is TRBJ1-1, the V gene TRBV19; D not resolved. CDR1 and CDR2 from the germline V gene are LNHDA and SQIVND (reference sequence). CDR3 size: 17 residues. The V end was cut by 6 bases, the J end by 1 base, with 21 bases between. The CDR3 sequence is CASSSLRGRQTNTEAFF. The CDR3 DNA reads TGTGCCAGTAGCAGCCTCCGTGGGAGACAAACGAACACTGAAGCTTTCTTT.

The V gene is TRBV6-2 or TRBV6-3, the J gene TRBJ2-1; D might be TRBD2 (6 bases). Trimming shortened V by 0 bases and J by 9 bases, and 21 bases separated the two germline ends. The CDR3 runs 17 residues. Germline CDR1 reads MNHEY; CDR2 reads SVGEGT. CDR3 protein: CASSYSGKRRESSEQFF. DNA of the CDR3: TGTGCCAGCAGTTACTCGGGAAAACGGAGGGAAAGTAGTGAGCAGTTCTTC.

The V gene is TRBV5-1, the J gene TRBJ2-1, with D possibly matching TRBD2 (6 bases). This CDR3 has 15 amino acids. V lost 3 bases, J lost 7 bases, and 17 bases lay in between. Germline loops: CDR1 SGHRS, CDR2 YFSETQ. The DNA for the CDR3 is TGCGCCAGCAGCTCCGGAGGGCTTGGCGTTAATGAGCAGTTCTTC. Translating it yields CASSSGGLGVNEQFF.

The chain combines TRBV4-2 with TRBJ2-7, with D unresolved. V gave up 3 bases and J gave up 0 bases, with 6 bases separating them. Germline CDR1 reads LGHNA; CDR2 reads YNFKEQ. There are 13 residues in the CDR3. The CDR3 reads CASSHVSSYEQYF. CDR3 nucleotide sequence: TGTGCCAGCAGCCACGTGAGCTCCTACGAGCAGTACTTC.

The rearrangement uses TRBV24-1 and TRBJ2-3, with D possibly being TRBD2 (6 bases). The V gene's germline CDR1 is KGHDR and CDR2 SFDVKD. The CDR3 runs 16 residues. V was shortened by 4 bases and J by 4 bases, with 17 bases between the two germline ends. The CDR3 bases are TGTGCCACCAGTGACCCCGGGAGTCCCCACGCAGATACGCAGTATTTT. Amino acids: CATSDPGSPHADTQYF.

The V call is TRBV11-2, the J call TRBJ2-3; D is uncertain. Trimming removed 5 bases at V and 5 bases at J, with 8 bases between. The CDR3 runs to 12 residues. Germline CDR1 is SGHAT and CDR2 is FQNNGV. The CDR3: CASSPGVDTQYF. Here the CDR3 DNA reads TGTGCCAGCAGCCCCGGAGTAGATACGCAGTATTTT.

V and J are TRBV29-1 and TRBJ1-4, with 7 bases fitting TRBD1. V was pared by 7 bases and J by 10 bases, with 15 bases of the junction left unmatched. Germline V lookup: CDR1 SQVTM, CDR2 ANQGSEA. The CDR3 spans 14 residues. CDR3 bases: TGCAGCGGATCTACCGGGACAGATAGTGGAAAACTGTTTTTT. This gives the protein CSGSTGTDSGKLFF.

The gene calls are TRBV11-3 and TRBJ2-3, with D unclear. This CDR3 has 14 residues. Germline CDR1 SGHNT, CDR2 YENEEA. Trimming took off 1 base at V and 0 bases at J, with 5 bases between the two ends. CDR3 sequence (DNA): TGTGCCAGCAGCTTAGCGGTTAGCACAGATACGCAGTATTTT. Its translation: CASSLAVSTDTQYF. The entire variable domain, with the rest obtained from reference TRBV11-3 and TRBJ2-3, is as follows: EAGVVQSPRYKIIEKKQPVAFWCNPISGHNTLYWYLQNLGQGPELLIRYENEEAVDDSQLPKDRFSAERLKGVDSTLKIQPAELGDSAVYLCASSLAVSTDTQYFGPGTRLTVL.

The chain employs TRBV15 and TRBJ1-2; 10 nucleotides align to TRBD1. With V trimmed by 0 bases and J by 6 bases, 1 base remained unmatched. The germline V gene encodes CDR1 LNHNV and CDR2 YYDKDF (reference sequence). CDR3 length: 14 residues. This CDR3 reads CATSRDGQGDGYTF. The CDR3 nucleotides read TGTGCCACCAGCAGAGATGGACAGGGGGATGGCTACACCTTC.

This rearrangement joins TRBV6-5 to TRBJ2-3; D is perhaps TRBD1 (5 bases). The germline gives CDR1 MNHEY, CDR2 SVGAGI. V was pared by 6 bases and J by 2 bases, with 15 bases between. The CDR3 extends over 15 amino acids. The CDR3, as DNA: TGTGCCAGCAGAGCGTCGGGCAGGGACACAGATACGCAGTATTTT. Its protein is CASRASGRDTDTQYF.

The table lists this clone with a few counts. The V call is TRBV3-1 (or the pseudogene TRBV3-2), the J call TRBJ1-2; TRBD1 is a possible D gene (5 bases). Germline values: CDR1 LGHDT, CDR2 YNNKEL (reference sequence). Trimming pared 4 bases from V and 7 bases from J, leaving 16 bases between. The CDR3 loop spans 14 amino acids. DNA of the CDR3: TGTGCCAGCAGCCCCCAGGAGGGGATAGGTGGCTACACCTTC. This encodes CASSPQEGIGGYTF.

This chain uses TRBV28 with TRBJ1-1; D may be TRBD1 (6 bases). V lost 7 bases and J 2 bases, leaving 14 bases between the germline ends. Per the germline V gene, CDR1 is MDHEN and CDR2 is SYDVKM. The CDR3 is 14 residues long. CDR3 amino acids: CASNLGGENTEAFF. The CDR3 DNA follows: TGTGCCAGCAACTTAGGGGGGGAAAACACTGAAGCTTTCTTT. Supplemented by reference TRBV28 and TRBJ1-1, the full variable domain reads DVKVTQSSRYLVKRTGEKVFLECVQDMDHENMFWYRQDPGLGLRLIYFSYDVKMKEKGDIPEGYSVSREKKERFSLILESASTNQTSMYLCASNLGGENTEAFFGQGTRLTVV.